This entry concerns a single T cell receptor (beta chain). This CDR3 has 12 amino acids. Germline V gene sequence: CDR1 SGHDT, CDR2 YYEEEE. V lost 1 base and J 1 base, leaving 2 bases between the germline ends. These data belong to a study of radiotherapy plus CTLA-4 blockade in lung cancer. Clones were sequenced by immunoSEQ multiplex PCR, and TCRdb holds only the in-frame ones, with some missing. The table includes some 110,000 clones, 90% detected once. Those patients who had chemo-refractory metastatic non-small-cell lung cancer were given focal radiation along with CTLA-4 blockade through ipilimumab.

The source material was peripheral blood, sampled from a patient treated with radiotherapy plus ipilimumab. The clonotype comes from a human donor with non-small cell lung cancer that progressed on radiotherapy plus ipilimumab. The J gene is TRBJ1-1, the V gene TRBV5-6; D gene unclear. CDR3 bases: TGTGCCAGCAGCTTGCCGAACACTGAAGCTTTCTTT. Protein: CASSLPNTEAFF.